This T cell receptor beta chain was observed in a study of OX40 agonist ivuxolimab in advanced cancers. Turning to the overall study: Ivuxolimab, which targeted the costimulatory receptor OX40 (CD134), was an agonistic, fully human IgG2 monoclonal antibody. In the dose-escalation cohort, more than 80% of patients were male, and the mean age was around 60 years with a range of about 20 to 80. Of the approximately 50 dose-escalation patients, hepatocellular carcinoma was present in around 20, melanoma in roughly 15, renal cell carcinoma in 9 and head and neck cancer in 9. Prior anti-PD-1, anti-PD-L1 or anti-CTLA-4 therapy was permitted, and approximately 41% of dose-escalation patients had received checkpoint inhibitors. Peripheral TCRbeta sequencing aimed to test whether ivuxolimab altered TCR sequence diversity and caused clonal T-cell expansion. Partial responses were achieved by three dose-escalation patients, of whom one had hepatocellular carcinoma and two had cutaneous melanoma. The monotherapy dose-escalation portion (N ≈ 56 patients) of the phase I ivuxolimab trial is reported in the paper. Intravenous ivuxolimab was administered to patients every 2 weeks at six dose levels: 0.01, 0.1, 0.3, 1.5, 3 and 10 mg/kg.

Taken from the germline V gene, the CDR1 and CDR2 loops are SGDLS and YYNGEE. Trimming costs V 0 bases and J 0 bases, and their ends lie 10 bases apart. Taken from cysteine to phenylalanine, the CDR3 has 16 residues. Just CDR3 DNA is preserved here, 48 bases in frame from base 1. General study outcomes and caveats: On average, CD8+ T cells showed more expanded clones than CD4+ T cells after ivuxolimab. At doses of 0.1 to 3.0 mg/kg, clonal expansion of both CD4+ and CD8+ blood T cells was observed from baseline to week 6. In partial responders in the 0.1-3.0 mg/kg groups, normalized peripheral clonal expansion was found to be among the lowest, especially among CD8+ T cells. The antigen specificity of the peripheral T cells that underwent clonal expansion was not determined. Low levels of normalized T-cell clonal expansion were also seen in some patients who did not respond.

The trial excluded patients who had a history of autoimmune disease or who were on systemic immunosuppression. Peripheral blood for TCR sequencing was collected from all dose cohorts at baseline, on cycle 4 day 1, and on cycle 7 day 1. The samples were drawn from a first-in-human, open-label, multicenter phase I dose-escalation trial of ivuxolimab. The trial enrolled adults with locally advanced or metastatic head and neck squamous cell, hepatocellular, melanoma or renal cell carcinoma. CD4+ and CD8+ T cells were sorted separately from peripheral blood before TCR sequencing. For sequencing of the TCRbeta CDR3 region, genomic DNA was extracted from the sorted cells. The immunoSEQ Assay was used for sequencing of TCRbeta CDR3 regions. The table comes from immuneACCESS by way of TCRdb, which keeps in-frame sequences with V and J called. Part of the clones is missing from these tables; in studies checked, under half for an unresolved V gene and the rest for unknown reasons. This sample has approximately 87,000 clones in its table, and approximately 92% of those were observed once. The ten most abundant clones make up 3.4% of the sample.

Details on this clone: Which antigen it targets is not known. No quality values exist for individual bases; no much larger clone is one base distant.

The input for sequencing was CD4+ or CD8+ T cells sorted from blood, taken in a trial of the OX40 agonist ivuxolimab. The sequence joins TRBV9 to TRBJ2-1; matching of 7 bases hints at TRBD2 as the D gene. The receptor was derived from an adult with an advanced solid tumor such as melanoma, head and neck, liver or kidney cancer. The nucleotide sequence is given as TGTGCCAGCAGCGTAGCGGGGGGCAGCTCCTACAATGAGCAGTTCTTC. Translated, this is CASSVAGGSSYNEQFF.